This T cell receptor beta chain was profiled in a study of regulatory T cells in long-lasting Graves disease. This clonotype appeared a few times. Per germline, CDR1 SGHDT and CDR2 YYEEEE. V dropped 4 bases and J dropped 6 bases, with 8 bases sitting between them. This CDR3 spans 12 amino acids. Construction of TCR beta libraries relied on iRepertoire HTBI primers and on Arm-PCR targeting CDR3 regions. Authors' analysis steps: Gene usage covered approximately 60 TRBV and roughly 13 TRBJ segments. TCRdb analysed the multiplex PCR reads with MiXCR anew, one entry per CDR3 protein. Clone size and V and J calls follow TCRdb, not the original study. The repertoire includes about 440,000 distinct CDR3 sequences, 15% of them detected once, and 16% sits in the top ten. As to time point: newly diagnosed GD, antithyroid drugs for less than 3 months. TCR sequences were obtained from RNA taken from PBMCs. Separately, the same data were catalogued under a study of T cells in Graves' hyperthyroidism and ophthalmopathy. That source adds: For Graves' hyperthyroidism to be stable, ophthalmopathy could not progress within 18 months. The study used the HTBI primer set for a first-round RT-PCR of the TCR CDR3.

This receptor was obtained from a woman aged 30 to 39 with Graves disease. This chain joins TRBV5-6 and TRBJ2-1; no definite D call. Material: peripheral blood mononuclear cells (PBMCs), obtained at new diagnosis, from a patient treated with antithyroid drugs. In DNA, the CDR3 is TGTGCCAGCAGCACCCGGAGCAATGAGCAGTTCTTC. Amino acid sequence: CASSTRSNEQFF. The complete variable domain, with remaining parts taken from reference TRBV5-6 and TRBJ2-1, reads DAGVTQSPTHLIKTRGQQVTLRCSPKSGHDTVSWYQQALGQGPQFIFQYYEEEERQRGNFPDRFSGHQFPNYSSELNVNALLLGDSALYLCASSTRSNEQFFGPGTRLTVL.